This is a list of T cell receptor beta chains from one sample in a study of Ad26.COV2.S vaccination and SARS-CoV-2 variants. The assay was immunoSEQ multiplex PCR, and TCRdb's table has in-frame clones only and misses some. The repertoire includes roughly 380,000 clones, more than 75% of them detected once, and 3.4% sits in the top ten. Sample: peripheral blood, taken in a trial of Ad26.COV2.S vaccine versus placebo. The origin of the receptors is a person between 18 and 65 years old who received the Ad26.COV2.S COVID-19 vaccine or a placebo. The CDR3 runs from the conserved cysteine through the conserved F or W. The D gene is left open where the match is weak. Clone size appears in some rows only: once, few, many, or a class for an expanded clone.

d_call: NA
j_call: TRBJ1-6
clone_size: NA
v_call: TRBV4-1
cdr3_aa: CASSQDPTLTGTYNSPLHF
cdr3_nt: TGCGCCAGCAGCCAAGATCCCACCTTGACAGGAACTTATAATTCACCCCTCCACTTT

d_call: NA
j_call: TRBJ1-2
clone_size: NA
v_call: TRBV27
cdr3_aa: CASSPKAGYGYTF
cdr3_nt: TGTGCCAGCAGTCCGAAAGCAGGGTATGGCTACACCTTC

d_call: NA
j_call: TRBJ1-2
clone_size: NA
v_call: TRBV6-5
cdr3_aa: CATQGSYGYTF
cdr3_nt: TGTGCCACCCAGGGGAGCTATGGCTACACCTTC

d_call: NA
j_call: TRBJ2-6
clone_size: once
v_call: TRBV2
cdr3_aa: CASSEAPLGANVLTF
cdr3_nt: TGTGCCAGCAGTGAAGCCCCACTAGGGGCCAACGTCCTGACTTTC

d_call: NA
j_call: TRBJ1-5
clone_size: NA
v_call: TRBV15
cdr3_aa: CATSSLNQPQHF
cdr3_nt: TGTGCCACCAGCAGTCTAAATCAGCCCCAGCATTTT

d_call: TRBD2
j_call: TRBJ2-3
clone_size: NA
v_call: TRBV20-1
cdr3_aa: CSASRTSGGPADTQYF
cdr3_nt: TGCAGTGCTAGTAGGACTAGCGGGGGGCCGGCAGATACGCAGTATTTT

d_call: TRBD1
j_call: TRBJ1-2
clone_size: NA
v_call: TRBV6-6
cdr3_aa: CASSYSYRGTYYGYTF
cdr3_nt: TGTGCCAGCAGTTACTCTTACAGGGGGACGTACTATGGCTACACCTTC

d_call: NA
j_call: TRBJ2-7
clone_size: NA
v_call: TRBV27
cdr3_aa: CASSLGGTSREQYF
cdr3_nt: TGTGCCAGCTCCCTGGGAGGGACAAGTCGCGAGCAGTACTTC

d_call: NA
j_call: TRBJ2-7
clone_size: NA
v_call: TRBV30
cdr3_aa: CAWAKTSIYEQYF
cdr3_nt: TGTGCCTGGGCCAAGACTAGTATCTACGAGCAGTACTTC

d_call: NA
j_call: TRBJ1-1
clone_size: once
v_call: TRBV7-3
cdr3_aa: CASSLGRANTEAFF
cdr3_nt: TGTGCCAGCAGCTTAGGGAGGGCGAACACTGAAGCTTTCTTT

d_call: NA
j_call: TRBJ1-2
clone_size: NA
v_call: TRBV7-2
cdr3_aa: CASNLQAIYGYTF
cdr3_nt: TGTGCCAGCAATCTCCAGGCCATCTATGGCTACACCTTC

d_call: NA
j_call: TRBJ1-2
clone_size: NA
v_call: TRBV29-1
cdr3_aa: CSVDDRFRYGYTF
cdr3_nt: TGCAGCGTTGACGACAGGTTCCGCTATGGCTACACCTTC

d_call: NA
j_call: TRBJ1-6
clone_size: NA
v_call: TRBV27
cdr3_aa: CASSLTGLGHPLHF
cdr3_nt: TGTGCCAGCAGTTTAACGGGACTGGGTCACCCCCTCCACTTT

d_call: NA
j_call: TRBJ1-1
clone_size: NA
v_call: TRBV19
cdr3_aa: CASSTPRKGIDEAFF
cdr3_nt: TGTGCCAGTAGTACCCCCAGGAAGGGTATTGATGAAGCTTTCTTT

d_call: NA
j_call: TRBJ2-2
clone_size: NA
v_call: TRBV4-3
cdr3_aa: CASSQVGWTPNTGELFF
cdr3_nt: TGCGCCAGCAGCCAAGTGGGATGGACACCCAACACCGGGGAGCTGTTTTTT

d_call: TRBD1
j_call: TRBJ1-1
clone_size: NA
v_call: TRBV19
cdr3_aa: CASSMGGRGRETEAFF
cdr3_nt: TGTGCCAGTAGTATGGGGGGCAGGGGGCGGGAAACTGAAGCTTTCTTT

d_call: TRBD1
j_call: TRBJ2-7
clone_size: NA
v_call: TRBV6-5
cdr3_aa: CVTGQGATYEQYF
cdr3_nt: TGTGTTACGGGGCAGGGGGCCACCTACGAGCAGTACTTC

d_call: NA
j_call: TRBJ2-1
clone_size: NA
v_call: TRBV11-1
cdr3_aa: CASMGSYRANEQFF
cdr3_nt: TGTGCCAGCATGGGTTCTTACAGGGCGAATGAGCAGTTCTTC

d_call: NA
j_call: TRBJ2-7
clone_size: NA
v_call: TRBV15
cdr3_aa: CATRDFSTYEQYF
cdr3_nt: TGTGCCACCAGGGACTTTTCTACCTACGAGCAGTACTTC

d_call: NA
j_call: TRBJ2-7
clone_size: NA
v_call: TRBV7-6
cdr3_aa: CASSTSYEQYF
cdr3_nt: TGTGCCAGCAGCACCTCCTACGAGCAGTACTTC

d_call: TRBD2
j_call: TRBJ2-3
clone_size: NA
v_call: TRBV20-1
cdr3_aa: CSASPSGQYF
cdr3_nt: TGCAGTGCTAGCCCTAGCGGGCAGTATTTT

d_call: TRBD1
j_call: TRBJ1-5
clone_size: once
v_call: TRBV5-1
cdr3_aa: CASSLGTGSNQPQHF
cdr3_nt: TGCGCCAGCAGCTTGGGGACAGGTAGCAATCAGCCCCAGCATTTT

d_call: TRBD2
j_call: TRBJ2-1
clone_size: NA
v_call: TRBV30
cdr3_aa: CAWTGTSGGEQFF
cdr3_nt: TGTGCCTGGACCGGGACTAGCGGGGGTGAGCAGTTCTTC

d_call: NA
j_call: TRBJ2-6
clone_size: NA
v_call: TRBV5-1
cdr3_aa: CASSPIADNPMGGANVLTF
cdr3_nt: TGCGCCAGCAGCCCCATCGCAGACAACCCAATGGGGGGGGCCAACGTCCTGACTTTC

d_call: TRBD2
j_call: TRBJ2-5
clone_size: once
v_call: TRBV7-7
cdr3_aa: CASSLAGTSGGKTQYF
cdr3_nt: TGTGCTAGCAGCTTAGCTGGGACTAGCGGGGGGAAGACCCAGTACTTC

d_call: NA
j_call: TRBJ2-5
clone_size: NA
v_call: TRBV29-1
cdr3_aa: CSVEGVETQYF
cdr3_nt: TGCAGCGTTGAGGGGGTGGAGACCCAGTACTTC

d_call: NA
j_call: TRBJ2-2
clone_size: NA
v_call: TRBV4-3
cdr3_aa: CASSLAPQNGGELFF
cdr3_nt: TGCGCCAGCAGCTTAGCACCACAGAACGGCGGGGAGCTGTTTTTT

d_call: NA
j_call: TRBJ1-5
clone_size: NA
v_call: TRBV5-1
cdr3_aa: CASSLAGGENQPQHF
cdr3_nt: TGCGCCAGCAGCTTGGCCGGGGGGGAGAATCAGCCCCAGCATTTT

d_call: NA
j_call: TRBJ1-2
clone_size: NA
v_call: TRBV6-2/TRBV6-3
cdr3_aa: CASSYSIGSLPGYTF
cdr3_nt: TGTGCCAGCAGTTACTCGATCGGCAGCCTCCCAGGCTACACCTTC

d_call: NA
j_call: TRBJ1-2
clone_size: NA
v_call: TRBV12-3/TRBV12-4
cdr3_aa: CASRRTDNYGYTF
cdr3_nt: TGTGCCAGCAGACGGACGGACAACTATGGCTACACCTTC

d_call: NA
j_call: TRBJ1-2
clone_size: NA
v_call: TRBV19
cdr3_aa: CASRTENYGYTF
cdr3_nt: TGTGCCAGTAGGACGGAAAACTATGGCTACACCTTC

d_call: NA
j_call: TRBJ2-7
clone_size: NA
v_call: TRBV6-5
cdr3_aa: CASTDLSSYEQYF
cdr3_nt: TGTGCCAGTACCGACCTTAGCTCCTACGAGCAGTACTTC

d_call: TRBD1
j_call: TRBJ1-2
clone_size: NA
v_call: TRBV9
cdr3_aa: CASSGKQGFGYTF
cdr3_nt: TGTGCCAGCAGCGGAAAACAGGGGTTTGGCTACACCTTC

d_call: TRBD1
j_call: TRBJ2-3
clone_size: NA
v_call: TRBV30
cdr3_aa: CAWSVGLSGGTDTQYF
cdr3_nt: TGTGCCTGGAGTGTTGGGTTGTCAGGGGGTACAGATACGCAGTATTTT

d_call: NA
j_call: TRBJ1-3
clone_size: NA
v_call: TRBV28
cdr3_aa: CASRGAASSGNTIYF
cdr3_nt: TGTGCCAGCAGGGGGGCCGCCAGCTCTGGAAACACCATATATTTT

d_call: TRBD2
j_call: TRBJ2-3
clone_size: NA
v_call: TRBV3-1/TRBV3-2
cdr3_aa: CASSLTSGDTDTQYF
cdr3_nt: TGTGCCAGCAGCTTAACTAGCGGAGACACAGATACGCAGTATTTT

d_call: NA
j_call: TRBJ1-3
clone_size: NA
v_call: TRBV6-5
cdr3_aa: CASSYSATSGNTIYF
cdr3_nt: TGTGCCAGCAGTTACTCGGCCACGAGCGGAAACACCATATATTTT

d_call: NA
j_call: TRBJ1-1
clone_size: once
v_call: TRBV25-1
cdr3_aa: CASSPQGNTEAFF
cdr3_nt: TGTGCCAGCAGCCCACAGGGCAACACTGAAGCTTTCTTT

d_call: NA
j_call: TRBJ2-3
clone_size: NA
v_call: TRBV24-1
cdr3_aa: CATSDPRGGTDTQYF
cdr3_nt: TGTGCCACCAGTGATCCCCGAGGAGGCACAGATACGCAGTATTTT

d_call: TRBD1
j_call: TRBJ1-2
clone_size: once
v_call: TRBV6-2/TRBV6-3
cdr3_aa: CASSDRVAGYTF
cdr3_nt: TGTGCCAGCAGTGACAGGGTGGCTGGCTACACCTTC

d_call: TRBD1
j_call: TRBJ2-7
clone_size: NA
v_call: TRBV5-6
cdr3_aa: CASSPRSQGARSYEQYF
cdr3_nt: TGTGCCAGCAGCCCGCGGTCACAGGGGGCGAGGTCCTACGAGCAGTACTTC